The present T cell receptor (beta chain) was sequenced within a study of regulatory T cells in long-lasting Graves disease. Sequencing libraries for TCR beta were prepared with iRepertoire HTBI primers and Arm-PCR of CDR3 regions. TCRdb re-derived calls from the multiplex PCR reads in MiXCR, one entry per CDR3 protein. The sample yields about 430,000 distinct CDR3 sequences, around 16% seen once. Time point denoted: newly diagnosed GD, antithyroid drugs for less than 3 months. PBMCs were the source of the RNA used for TCR sequencing. The CDR3 loop spans 13 amino acids. Germline CDR1 and CDR2: SGDLS and YYNGEE. The V and J ends lost 0 bases and 3 bases respectively, with 5 bases between them. This clonotype was seen a handful of times. The same sample was also used in a study of T cells in Graves' hyperthyroidism and ophthalmopathy.

The chain has TRBV9 and TRBJ2-3, with D perhaps TRBD2 (5 bases). The sample was peripheral blood mononuclear cells (PBMCs), taken at new diagnosis, from a patient treated with antithyroid drugs. The TCR sequence derives from a woman in her thirties or forties with Graves disease. CDR3 sequence reads: CASSVAGTDTQYF. The CDR3 DNA follows: TGTGCCAGCAGCGTAGCGGGGACAGATACGCAGTATTTT. The entire variable domain, with the rest obtained from reference TRBV9 and TRBJ2-3, is as follows: DSGVTQTPKHLITATGQRVTLRCSPRSGDLSVYWYQQSLDQGLQFLIQYYNGEERAKGNILERFSAQQFPDLHSELNLSSLELGDSALYFCASSVAGTDTQYFGPGTRLTVL.